This T cell receptor (beta chain) was obtained from a study of T cell responses to AZD1222 COVID-19 vaccine. Between the trimmed V and J ends, which lost 0 bases and 6 bases, there was a span of 12 bases. CDR3 length equals 14 residues. Germline loops: CDR1 LGHDT, CDR2 YNNKEL (reference sequence). Profiled with immunoSEQ multiplex PCR; TCRdb holds only in-frame clones, not every one. In the table there are about 140,000 clones, more than 85% of which are singletons. This receptor was identified in an adult who received the AZD1222 COVID-19 vaccine. The chain uses TRBV3-1 (or the pseudogene TRBV3-2) and TRBJ2-7, with D perhaps TRBD2 (5 bases). The sample was peripheral blood, taken 28 days after the second AZD1222 dose. CDR3: CASSQDKEVSEQYF. CDR3 nucleotide sequence: TGTGCCAGCAGCCAAGATAAGGAGGTTTCCGAGCAGTACTTC.